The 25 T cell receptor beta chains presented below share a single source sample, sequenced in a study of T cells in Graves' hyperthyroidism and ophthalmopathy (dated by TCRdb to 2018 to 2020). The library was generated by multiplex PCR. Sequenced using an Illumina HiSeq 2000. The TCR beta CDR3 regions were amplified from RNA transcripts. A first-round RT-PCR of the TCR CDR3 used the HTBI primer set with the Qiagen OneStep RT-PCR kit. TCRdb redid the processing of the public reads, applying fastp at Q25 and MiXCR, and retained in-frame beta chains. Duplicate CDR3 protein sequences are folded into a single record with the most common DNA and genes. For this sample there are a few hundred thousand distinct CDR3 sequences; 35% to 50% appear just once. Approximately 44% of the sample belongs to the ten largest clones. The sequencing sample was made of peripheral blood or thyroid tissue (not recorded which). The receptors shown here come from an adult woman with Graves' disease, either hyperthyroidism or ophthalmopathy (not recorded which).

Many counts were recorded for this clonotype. CDR3 residues: CASSLRVTEAFF. CDR3 in DNA: TGTGCCAGCAGCTTAAGGGTCACTGAAGCTTTCTTT. J is TRBJ1-1 and V is TRBV7-9, with no clear D. Looked up from germline, CDR1 is SEHNR and CDR2 is FQNEAQ (reference sequence). The CDR3 is 12 residues long. Trimming removed 2 bases at V and 4 bases at J, with 5 bases between.

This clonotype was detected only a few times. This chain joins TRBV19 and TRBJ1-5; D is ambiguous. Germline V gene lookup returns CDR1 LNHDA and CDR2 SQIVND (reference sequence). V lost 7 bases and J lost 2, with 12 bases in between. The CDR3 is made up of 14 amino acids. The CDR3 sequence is CASKDAYGNQPQHF. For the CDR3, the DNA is TGTGCCAGTAAAGACGCCTATGGCAATCAGCCCCAGCATTTT.

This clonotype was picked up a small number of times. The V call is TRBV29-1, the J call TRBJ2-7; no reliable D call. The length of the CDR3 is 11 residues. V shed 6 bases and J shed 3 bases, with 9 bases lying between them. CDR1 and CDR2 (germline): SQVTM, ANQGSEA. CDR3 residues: CSVTLNYEQYF. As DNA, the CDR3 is TGCAGCGTAACCCTGAACTACGAGCAGTACTTC.

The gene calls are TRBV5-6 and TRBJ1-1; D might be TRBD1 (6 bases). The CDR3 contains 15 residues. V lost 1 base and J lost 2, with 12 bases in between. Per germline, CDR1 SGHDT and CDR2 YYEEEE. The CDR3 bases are TGTGCCAGCAGCTTGACGAGGGGACATAACACTGAAGCTTTCTTT. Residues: CASSLTRGHNTEAFF.

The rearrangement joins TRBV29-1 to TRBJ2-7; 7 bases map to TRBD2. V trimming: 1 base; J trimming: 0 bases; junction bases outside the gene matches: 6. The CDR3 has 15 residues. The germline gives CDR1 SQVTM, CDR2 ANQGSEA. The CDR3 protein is CSVEGLAVDSYEQYF. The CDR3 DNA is TGCAGCGTTGAAGGACTAGCAGTAGACTCCTACGAGCAGTACTTC.

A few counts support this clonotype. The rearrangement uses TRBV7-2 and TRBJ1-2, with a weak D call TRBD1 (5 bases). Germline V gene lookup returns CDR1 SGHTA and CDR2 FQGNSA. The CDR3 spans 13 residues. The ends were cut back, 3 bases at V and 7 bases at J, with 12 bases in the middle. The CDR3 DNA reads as TGTGCCAGCAGCTTCCGACAGCCCGCTGGCTACACCTTC. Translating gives CASSFRQPAGYTF.

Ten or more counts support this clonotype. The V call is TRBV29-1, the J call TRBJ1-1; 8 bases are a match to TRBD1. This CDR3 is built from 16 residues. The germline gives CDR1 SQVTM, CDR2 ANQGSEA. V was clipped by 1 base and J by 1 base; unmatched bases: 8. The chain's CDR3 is CSVEGTGQGPNTEAFF. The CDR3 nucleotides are TGCAGCGTTGAAGGGACAGGGCAGGGGCCGAACACTGAAGCTTTCTTT.

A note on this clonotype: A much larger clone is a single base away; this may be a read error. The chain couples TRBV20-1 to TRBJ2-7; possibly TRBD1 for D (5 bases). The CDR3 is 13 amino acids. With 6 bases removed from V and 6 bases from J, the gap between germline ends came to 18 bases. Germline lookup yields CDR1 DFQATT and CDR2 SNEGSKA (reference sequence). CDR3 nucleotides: TGCAGTGCCCTAGAATTGCCAGGGCGCGAGCAGTACTTC. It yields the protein CSALELPGREQYF.

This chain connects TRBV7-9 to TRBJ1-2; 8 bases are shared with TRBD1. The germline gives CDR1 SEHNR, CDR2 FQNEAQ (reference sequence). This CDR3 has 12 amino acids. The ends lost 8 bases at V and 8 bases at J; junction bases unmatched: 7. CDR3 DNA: TGTGCCAGCCGGGACAGGAGCCGAGGCTACACCTTC. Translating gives CASRDRSRGYTF.

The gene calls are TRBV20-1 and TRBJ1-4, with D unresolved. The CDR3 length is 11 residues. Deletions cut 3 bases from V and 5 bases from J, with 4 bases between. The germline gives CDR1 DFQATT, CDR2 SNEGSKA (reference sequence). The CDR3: CSARVNEKLFF. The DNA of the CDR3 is TGCAGTGCTAGGGTGAATGAAAAACTGTTTTTT.

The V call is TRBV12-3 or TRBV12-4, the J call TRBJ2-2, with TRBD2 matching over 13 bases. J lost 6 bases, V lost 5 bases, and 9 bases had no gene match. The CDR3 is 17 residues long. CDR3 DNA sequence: TGTGCCAGCAGTGGGGGACTAGCGGGATGGTACGCCGGGGAGCTGTTTTTT. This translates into CASSGGLAGWYAGELFF.

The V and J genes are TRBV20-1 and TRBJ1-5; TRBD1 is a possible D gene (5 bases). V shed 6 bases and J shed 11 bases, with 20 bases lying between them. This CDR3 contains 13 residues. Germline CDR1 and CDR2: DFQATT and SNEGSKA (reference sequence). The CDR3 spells CSAPIEGQETQHF. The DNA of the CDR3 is TGCAGTGCCCCGATTGAGGGGCAAGAGACCCAGCATTTT.

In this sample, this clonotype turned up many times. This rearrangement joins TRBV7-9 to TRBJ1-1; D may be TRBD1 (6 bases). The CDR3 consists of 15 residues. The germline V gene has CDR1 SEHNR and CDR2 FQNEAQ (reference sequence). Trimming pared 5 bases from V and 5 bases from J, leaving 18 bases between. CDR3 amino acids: CASSPPGVGSTEAFF. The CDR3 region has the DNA TGTGCCAGCAGCCCGCCAGGGGTAGGAAGTACTGAAGCTTTCTTT.

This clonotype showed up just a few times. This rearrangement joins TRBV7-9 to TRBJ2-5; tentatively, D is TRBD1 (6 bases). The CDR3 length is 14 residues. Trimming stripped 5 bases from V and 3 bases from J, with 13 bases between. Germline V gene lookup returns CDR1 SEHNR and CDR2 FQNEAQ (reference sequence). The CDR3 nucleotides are TGTGCCAGCAGCCACCCGACAGGTGAAGAGACCCAGTACTTC. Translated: CASSHPTGEETQYF.

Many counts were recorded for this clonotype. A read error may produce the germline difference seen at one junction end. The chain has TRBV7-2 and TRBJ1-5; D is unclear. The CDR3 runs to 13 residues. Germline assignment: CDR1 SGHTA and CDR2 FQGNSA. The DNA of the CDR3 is TGCGCCAGCAGTCCCGGAGCTAATCAGCCCCAGCATTTT. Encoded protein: CASSPGANQPQHF.

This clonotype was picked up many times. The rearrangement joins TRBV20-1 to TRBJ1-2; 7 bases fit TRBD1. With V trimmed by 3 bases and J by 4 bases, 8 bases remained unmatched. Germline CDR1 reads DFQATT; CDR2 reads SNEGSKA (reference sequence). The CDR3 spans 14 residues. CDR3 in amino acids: CSASDRESGYGYTF. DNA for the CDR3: TGCAGTGCTAGTGACAGGGAATCGGGCTATGGCTACACCTTC.

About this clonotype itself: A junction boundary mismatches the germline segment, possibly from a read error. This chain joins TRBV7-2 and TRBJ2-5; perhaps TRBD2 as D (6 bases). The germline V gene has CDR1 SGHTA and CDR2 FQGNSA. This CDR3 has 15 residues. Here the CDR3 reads CASSYPGTALETQCF. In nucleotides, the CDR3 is TGTGCCAGCAGCTACCCCGGGACTGCGTTGGAGACCCAGTGCTTC.

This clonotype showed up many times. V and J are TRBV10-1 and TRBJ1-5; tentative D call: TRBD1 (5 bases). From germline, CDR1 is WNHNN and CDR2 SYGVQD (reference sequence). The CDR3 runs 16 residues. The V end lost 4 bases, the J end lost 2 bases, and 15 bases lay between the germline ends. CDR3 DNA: TGCGCCAGCAGTGTCCTGGGGGAGTGGGGCAATCAGCCCCAGCATTTT. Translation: CASSVLGEWGNQPQHF.

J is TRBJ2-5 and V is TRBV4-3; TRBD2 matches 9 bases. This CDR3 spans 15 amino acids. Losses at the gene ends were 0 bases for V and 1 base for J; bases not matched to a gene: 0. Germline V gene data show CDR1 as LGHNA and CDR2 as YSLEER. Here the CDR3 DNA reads TGCGCCAGCAGCCAAGAGCGGGGGGGCCAAGAGACCCAGTACTTC. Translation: CASSQERGGQETQYF.

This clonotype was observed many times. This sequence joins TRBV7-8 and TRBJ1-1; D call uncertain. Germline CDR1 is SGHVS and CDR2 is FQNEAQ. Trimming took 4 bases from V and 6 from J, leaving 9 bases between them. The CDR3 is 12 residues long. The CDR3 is CASSSFSAEAFF. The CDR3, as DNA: TGTGCCAGCAGCTCTTTTTCGGCTGAAGCTTTCTTT.

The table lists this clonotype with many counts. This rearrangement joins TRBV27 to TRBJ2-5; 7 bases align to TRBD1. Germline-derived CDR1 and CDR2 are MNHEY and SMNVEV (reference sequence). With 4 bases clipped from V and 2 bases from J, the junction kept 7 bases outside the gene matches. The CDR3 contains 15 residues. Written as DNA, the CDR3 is TGTGCCAGCAGTTCTTTAGGGACAGCTCAAGAGACCCAGTACTTC. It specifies CASSSLGTAQETQYF.

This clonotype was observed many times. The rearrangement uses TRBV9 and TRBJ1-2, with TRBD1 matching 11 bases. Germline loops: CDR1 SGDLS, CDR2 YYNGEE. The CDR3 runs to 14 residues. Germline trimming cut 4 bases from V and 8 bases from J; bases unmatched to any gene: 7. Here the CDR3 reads CASSLGGQGDGYTF. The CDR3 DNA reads TGTGCCAGCAGCCTAGGGGGACAGGGGGACGGCTACACCTTC.

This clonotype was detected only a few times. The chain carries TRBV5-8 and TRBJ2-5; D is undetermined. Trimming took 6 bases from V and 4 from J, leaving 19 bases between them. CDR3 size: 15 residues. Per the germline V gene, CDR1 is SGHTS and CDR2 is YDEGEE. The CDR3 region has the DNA TGTGCCAGCAACTCCTTCCTCCGGGCCTCAGAGACCCAGTACTTC. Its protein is CASNSFLRASETQYF.

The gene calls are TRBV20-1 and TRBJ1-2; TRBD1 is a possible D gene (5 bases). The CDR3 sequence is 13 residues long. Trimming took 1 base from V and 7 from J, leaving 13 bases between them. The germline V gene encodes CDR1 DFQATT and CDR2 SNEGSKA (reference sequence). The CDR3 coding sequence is TGCAGTGCTAGAGTCCAGGGTCCCTGTGGCTACACCTTC. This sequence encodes CSARVQGPCGYTF.

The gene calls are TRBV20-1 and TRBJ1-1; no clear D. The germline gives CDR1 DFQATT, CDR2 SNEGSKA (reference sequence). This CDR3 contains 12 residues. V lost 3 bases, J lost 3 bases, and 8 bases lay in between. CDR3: CSASQRDTEAFF. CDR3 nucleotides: TGCAGTGCTAGTCAGCGGGACACTGAAGCTTTCTTT.